The 23 T cell receptor beta chains below were found in one sample sequenced in a study of shared clonotypes between healthy human individuals. CD45RO-negative cells were positively selected for CCR7, leaving out terminally differentiated effector memory CD45RA+ cells. TCRdb's table, derived via immunoSEQ multiplex PCR, lists solely in-frame clones and lacks some. The data contain 560,000 or so clones, around 96% of them singletons. Specimen: naive CD8+ T cells sorted from blood. Receptors originate from a woman in her thirties in good health.

V and J are TRBV2 and TRBJ1-1; D is undetermined. This CDR3 contains 10 residues. Germline V gene lookup returns CDR1 SNHLY and CDR2 FYNNEI. V lost 7 bases, J lost 1 base, and 1 base lay in between. Written as DNA, the CDR3 is TGTGCCAGCAAGAACACTGAAGCTTTCTTT. This translates into CASKNTEAFF.

This sequence joins TRBV19 and TRBJ2-6, with no clear D. CDR3 size: 16 residues. Germline V CDR1 and CDR2: LNHDA, SQIVND (reference sequence). Trimming pared 5 bases from V and 4 bases from J, leaving 15 bases between. The CDR3, as DNA: TGTGCCAGTAGTGTAGGAGAATGGGCCGGGGCCAACGTCCTGACTTTC. It encodes CASSVGEWAGANVLTF.

The chain recombines TRBV6-5 with TRBJ2-1, with D uncertain. This CDR3 spans 13 amino acids. Germline CDR1 MNHEY, CDR2 SVGAGI. Deletions cut 5 bases from V and 2 bases from J, with 7 bases between. The CDR3 sequence: CASSTRAYNEQFF. The DNA for the CDR3 is TGTGCCAGCAGTACCCGGGCCTACAATGAGCAGTTCTTC.

The chain uses TRBV13 and TRBJ2-1; D unclear. CDR3 size: 15 residues. The V end lost 6 bases, the J end lost 1 base, and 13 bases lay between the germline ends. Germline assignment: CDR1 PRHDT and CDR2 FYEKMQ (reference sequence). The CDR3 region has the DNA TGTGCCAGCAGTCTATGGGCTTCTTCCTACAATGAGCAGTTCTTC. Protein sequence: CASSLWASSYNEQFF. Variable domain in full (rest from reference TRBV13 and TRBJ2-1): AAGVIQSPRHLIKEKRETATLKCYPIPRHDTVYWYQQGPGQDPQFLISFYEKMQSDKGSIPDRFSAQQFSDYHSELNMSSLELGDSALYFCASSLWASSYNEQFFGPGTRLTVL.

This chain uses TRBV6-1 with TRBJ2-4; TRBD2 might be the D (5 bases). The germline V and J ends were trimmed by 3 bases and 6 bases, with 21 bases remaining between them. This CDR3 region has 17 residues. The germline gives CDR1 MNHNS, CDR2 SASEGT. The CDR3 sequence: CASSDIEGVAFGNIQYF. DNA for the CDR3: TGTGCCAGCAGTGATATCGAGGGTGTAGCTTTTGGAAACATTCAGTACTTC.

CDR3: CASSKGSPQETQYF. CDR3 DNA sequence: TGTGCCAGCAGCAAGGGGTCGCCACAAGAGACCCAGTACTTC. V is TRBV7-2 and J is TRBJ2-5, with D tentatively TRBD1 (5 bases). Germline CDR1 SGHTA, CDR2 FQGNSA. There are 14 residues in the CDR3. V was clipped by 5 bases and J by 2 bases, with 12 bases between them.

About this clone itself: In the same sample, other DNA sequences code for this CDR3. The rearrangement links TRBV4-1 to TRBJ1-5, with D perhaps TRBD1 (5 bases). V lost 0 bases, J lost 1 base, and 10 bases lay in between. The CDR3 runs 16 residues. Germline V gene lookup returns CDR1 MGHRA and CDR2 YSYEKL. The CDR3 is CASSQDGGLSNQPQHF. In nucleotides, the CDR3 is TGCGCCAGCAGCCAAGATGGGGGTTTGAGCAATCAGCCCCAGCATTTT.

This clone was detected only once. The rearrangement links TRBV4-1 to TRBJ1-5, with D uncertain. Germline lookup yields CDR1 MGHRA and CDR2 YSYEKL. Trimming shortened V by 0 bases and J by 3 bases, and 6 bases separated the two germline ends. CDR3 length: 14 residues. CDR3 amino acids: CASSQDFLNQPQHF. As DNA, the CDR3 is TGCGCCAGCAGCCAAGATTTCCTCAATCAGCCCCAGCATTTT.

CDR3 sequence (DNA): TGTGCCAGCAGTGACCACCTAGAAACACTGAATGGGAGGTTTGGCTACACCTTC. Its translation is CASSDHLETLNGRFGYTF. The V call is TRBV2, the J call TRBJ1-2; D ambiguous. Per the germline V gene, CDR1 is SNHLY and CDR2 is FYNNEI. The CDR3 consists of 18 residues. The germline V and J ends were trimmed by 3 bases and 7 bases, with 27 bases remaining between them. Filled out from reference TRBV2 and TRBJ1-2, the complete variable domain reads EPEVTQTPSHQVTQMGQEVILRCVPISNHLYFYWYRQILGQKVEFLVSFYNNEISEKSEIFDDQFSVERPDGSNFTLKIRSTKLEDSAMYFCASSDHLETLNGRFGYTFGSGTRLTVV.

The J gene is TRBJ2-3, the V gene TRBV7-9, with D possibly being TRBD2 (6 bases). The CDR3 is 15 residues long. Trimming stripped 3 bases from V and 6 bases from J, with 16 bases between. Germline CDR1 is SEHNR and CDR2 is FQNEAQ (reference sequence). The CDR3 nucleotides read TGTGCCAGCAGCTTGGGACTCGAAAGGTGGGATACGCAGTATTTT. Protein product: CASSLGLERWDTQYF.

This rearrangement joins TRBV27 to TRBJ2-1; D is unresolved. The germline V gene encodes CDR1 MNHEY and CDR2 SMNVEV (reference sequence). V was trimmed by 4 bases and J by 9 bases, leaving 16 bases between them. This CDR3 spans 14 amino acids. CDR3 amino acids: CASSWFVFSGEQFF. For the CDR3, the DNA is TGTGCCAGCAGTTGGTTTGTGTTTTCGGGTGAGCAGTTCTTC.

The gene calls are TRBV10-3 and TRBJ1-1; tentatively, D is TRBD1 (5 bases). Trimming took off 11 bases at V and 4 bases at J, with 11 bases between the two ends. The CDR3 has 11 amino acids. Germline values: CDR1 ENHRY, CDR2 SYGVKD. CDR3 DNA sequence: TGTGCCGTACGGAGGGGCACTGAAGCTTTCTTT. It specifies CAVRRGTEAFF.

V gene TRBV6-1 combines with J gene TRBJ2-7, with D maybe TRBD1 (8 bases). The CDR3 runs 14 residues. CDR1 MNHNS and CDR2 SASEGT come from the germline V gene. Between the trimmed V and J ends, which lost 7 bases and 4 bases, there was a span of 17 bases. The DNA for the CDR3 is TGTGCCAGCAAATTCACAGGGGGGGTATACGAGCAGTACTTC. It translates to CASKFTGGVYEQYF.

The gene calls are TRBV6-1 and TRBJ2-7; TRBD1 or TRBD2 may be the D gene (5 bases each). The CDR3 totals 12 residues. V dropped 8 bases and J dropped 3 bases, with 11 bases sitting between them. Germline CDR1 and CDR2: MNHNS and SASEGT. This chain's CDR3 is CASGTVSYEQYF. DNA of the CDR3: TGTGCCAGCGGGACGGTTAGCTACGAGCAGTACTTC.

The chain joins TRBV2 to TRBJ2-1, with 13 bases aligning to TRBD2. Germline assignment: CDR1 SNHLY and CDR2 FYNNEI. V lost 2 bases to trimming and J lost 9 bases; unmatched junction nucleotides: 4. The CDR3 contains 15 residues. The CDR3 DNA follows: TGTGCCAGCAGTGAAATGGGACTAGCGGGAACTGAGCAGTTCTTC. It is translated as CASSEMGLAGTEQFF.

The genes are TRBV28 and TRBJ2-7; 8 bases map to TRBD1. Germline V lookup: CDR1 MDHEN, CDR2 SYDVKM. The CDR3 consists of 14 residues. J lost 8 bases, V lost 7 bases, and 13 bases had no gene match. The CDR3 region is CASNPDRVVYKQYF. CDR3 bases: TGTGCCAGCAATCCGGACAGGGTGGTGTATAAGCAGTACTTC.

The chain carries TRBV7-9 and TRBJ2-1, with 9 bases matching TRBD2. Germline-derived CDR1 and CDR2 are SEHNR and FQNEAQ (reference sequence). This CDR3 contains 16 residues. V dropped 5 bases and J dropped 10; count of bases not matched to a gene: 15. Here the CDR3 DNA reads TGTGCCAGCAGCGCTTCCCGACTAGCGGACTCTCGGGAGCAGTTCTTC. Translating gives CASSASRLADSREQFF.

The V and J genes are TRBV19 and TRBJ2-3, with 7 nucleotides matching TRBD2. V dropped 7 bases and J dropped 6; count of bases not matched to a gene: 22. The CDR3 contains 18 residues. Per the germline V gene, CDR1 is LNHDA and CDR2 is SQIVND (reference sequence). CDR3 sequence reads: CASIHPAESGAGWDTQYF. CDR3 nucleotides: TGTGCCAGTATTCACCCCGCCGAAAGCGGGGCCGGGTGGGATACGCAGTATTTT.

The V call is TRBV2, the J call TRBJ1-3; tentatively, D is TRBD1 (5 bases). The CDR3 is 17 amino acids. The V end lost 3 bases, the J end lost 0 bases, and 15 bases lay between the germline ends. Germline CDR1 and CDR2: SNHLY and FYNNEI. The CDR3 reads CASSEIEGISSGNTIYF. The CDR3 DNA is TGTGCCAGCAGTGAGATCGAGGGGATTTCCTCTGGAAACACCATATATTTT.

On this clone itself: Different DNA sequences within this sample yield the same CDR3. The V call is TRBV28, the J call TRBJ2-3; D is undetermined. Germline CDR1 and CDR2: MDHEN and SYDVKM. The germline V and J ends were trimmed by 3 bases and 0 bases, with 1 base remaining between them. This CDR3 is built from 12 residues. The CDR3 DNA is TGTGCCAGCAGTTTTAGCACAGATACGCAGTATTTT. This translates into CASSFSTDTQYF. The full variable domain, completed using reference TRBV28 and TRBJ2-3, is DVKVTQSSRYLVKRTGEKVFLECVQDMDHENMFWYRQDPGLGLRLIYFSYDVKMKEKGDIPEGYSVSREKKERFSLILESASTNQTSMYLCASSFSTDTQYFGPGTRLTVL.

The chain couples TRBV28 to TRBJ2-7, with D uncertain. The CDR3 sequence is 11 residues long. With 2 bases removed from V and 9 bases from J, the gap between germline ends came to 8 bases. Germline lookup yields CDR1 MDHEN and CDR2 SYDVKM. CDR3 in DNA: TGTGCCAGCAGTTTAAGTTGGACGCAGTACTTC. Translation: CASSLSWTQYF.

The J gene is TRBJ2-7, the V gene TRBV28, with D possibly TRBD2 on 6 matching bases. Germline V lookup: CDR1 MDHEN, CDR2 SYDVKM. This CDR3 spans 14 amino acids. The ends were cut back, 2 bases at V and 5 bases at J, with 13 bases in the middle. CDR3 bases: TGTGCCAGCAGTTTACCGGAGGGAAAAAACGAGCAGTACTTC. Its protein is CASSLPEGKNEQYF.

J is TRBJ2-2 and V is TRBV27; D is perhaps TRBD1 (6 bases). The CDR3 has 14 residues. Germline CDR1 and CDR2: MNHEY and SMNVEV (reference sequence). The V end lost 10 bases, the J end lost 5 bases, and 17 bases lay between the germline ends. CDR3 region: CATSDQGRTGELFF. The DNA of the CDR3 is TGTGCCACCTCCGACCAGGGGCGGACCGGGGAGCTGTTTTTT.